This record covers a single T cell receptor beta chain. Its antigen remains unknown. The same CDR3 can be traced to other DNA sequences in this sample. These data belong to a study of shared clonotypes between healthy human individuals. Findings and limits, study-wide: Memory subsets had estimated richness that was generally smaller than that of naive subsets.

This CDR3 region has 11 residues. Trimming pared 6 bases from V and 8 bases from J, leaving 7 bases between. CDR1 and CDR2 (germline): KGHSH, LQKENI. Genomic DNA belonging to each subset was distributed in equal measure over several immunoSEQ plates. Profiled with immunoSEQ multiplex PCR; TCRdb holds only in-frame clones, not every one. The sample records 2.3 million or so clones, approximately 93% being singletons. Subsets obtained from CD4+ cells comprised CD45RA+ naive and CD45RA-negative memory cells. The chain links TRBV18 to TRBJ1-4; D unresolved. Sequenced sample: naive CD4+ T cells from PBMCs. Subset described: CD45RA+ positively selected. This clonotype originated in a man aged 18 to 30 in good health. Some clones in this sample may be carry-over from other donors' samples. The CDR3 spells CASSRGEKLFF. As DNA, the CDR3 is TGTGCCAGCTCGCGAGGGGAAAAACTGTTTTTT.